This T cell receptor (beta chain) was captured by sequencing in a study of early T cells in non-severe SARS-CoV-2 infection. The germline V gene encodes CDR1 GTSNPN and CDR2 SVGIG (reference sequence). This CDR3 is built from 13 residues. Trimming left V 5 bases short and J 0 bases short, with 10 bases between. This clonotype was seen ten or more times. TCRdb analysed the 5' RACE reads with MiXCR anew, one entry per CDR3 protein. Among over 35,000 distinct CDR3 sequences listed, 3.5% to 5% were seen once. The receptor was isolated from an adult who was a healthcare worker with PCR-confirmed SARS-CoV-2 infection or an uninfected control (not recorded which). Sequenced: whole blood. The J gene is TRBJ1-1, the V gene TRBV30; no definite D call. The CDR3: CAWGRVLNTEAFF. The CDR3 DNA follows: TGTGCCTGGGGGCGGGTATTGAACACTGAAGCTTTCTTT. The full variable domain, completed using reference TRBV30 and TRBJ1-1, is SQTIHQWPATLVQPVGSPLSLECTVEGTSNPNLYWYRQAAGRGLQLLFYSVGIGQISSEVPQNLSASRPQDRQFILSSKKLLLSDSGFYLCAWGRVLNTEAFFGQGTRLTVV.